This T cell receptor (beta chain) was obtained from a study of identical twins. TCRdb re-analysed the 5' RACE reads in MiXCR, keeping a single row per CDR3 protein. The table includes 350,000 to 500,000 distinct CDR3 sequences, roughly 18% detected once. CDR1 MDHEN and CDR2 SYDVKM come from the germline V gene. This CDR3 region has 14 residues. V was pared by 6 bases and J by 6 bases, with 8 bases of the junction left unmatched. The clonotype was recovered from a man between 50 and 59 years old in good health. The sequencing input was naive T cells sorted from blood. The chain uses TRBV28 and TRBJ1-5; 7 bases align to TRBD1. The CDR3 sequence is CASSRWTGAQPQHF. The DNA of the CDR3 is TGTGCCAGCAGCCGTTGGACAGGAGCTCAGCCCCAGCATTTT.